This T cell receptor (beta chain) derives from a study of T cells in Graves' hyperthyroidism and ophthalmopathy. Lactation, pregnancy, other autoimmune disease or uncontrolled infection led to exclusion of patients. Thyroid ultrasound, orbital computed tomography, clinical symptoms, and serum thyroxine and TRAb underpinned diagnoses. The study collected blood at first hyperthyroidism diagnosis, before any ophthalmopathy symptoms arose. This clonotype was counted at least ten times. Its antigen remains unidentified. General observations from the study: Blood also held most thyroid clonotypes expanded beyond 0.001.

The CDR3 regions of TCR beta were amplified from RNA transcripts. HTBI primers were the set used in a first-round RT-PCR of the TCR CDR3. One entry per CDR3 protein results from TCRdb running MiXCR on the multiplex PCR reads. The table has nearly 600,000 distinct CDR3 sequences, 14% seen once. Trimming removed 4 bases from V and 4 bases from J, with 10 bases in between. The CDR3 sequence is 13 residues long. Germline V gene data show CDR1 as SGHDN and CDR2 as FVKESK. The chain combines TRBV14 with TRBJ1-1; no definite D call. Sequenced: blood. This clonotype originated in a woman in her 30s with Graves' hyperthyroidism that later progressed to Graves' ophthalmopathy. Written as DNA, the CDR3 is TGTGCCAGCAGCCTAGCCCCGGGCACTGAAGCTTTCTTT. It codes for CASSLAPGTEAFF.